One sample yielded the 14 T cell receptor beta chains listed below, sequenced in a study of cytomegalovirus exposure and HLA in healthy donors. The PCR had 60 Vbeta and 13 Jbeta primers. The protocol was immunoSEQ multiplex PCR, while the TCRdb copy is restricted to in-frame clones and leaves out a portion. The table lists some 55,000 clones. What was sequenced was PBMCs. Receptor source: a man between 18 and 35 years old in good health and CMV-seropositive.

J is TRBJ1-1 and V is TRBV11-3, with 9 positions matching TRBD1. Germline V lookup: CDR1 SGHNT, CDR2 YENEEA. The CDR3 is 13 residues long. V trimming: 4 bases; J trimming: 11 bases; junction bases outside the gene matches: 8. CDR3 region: CASSSTGGLDAFF. The CDR3 coding sequence is TGTGCCAGCAGCTCAACAGGGGGCTTAGATGCTTTCTTT.

The chain is built from TRBV29-1 and TRBJ2-7; 8 bases agree with TRBD2. V lost 2 bases to trimming and J lost 4 bases; unmatched junction nucleotides: 10. Germline V lookup: CDR1 SQVTM, CDR2 ANQGSEA. The CDR3 consists of 15 residues. CDR3 DNA: TGCAGCGTTGAACCGGTGGCGGGAGGTGTGTACGAGCAGTACTTC. This sequence encodes CSVEPVAGGVYEQYF.

This sequence joins TRBV5-6 and TRBJ1-2; D possibly corresponds to TRBD1 (5 bases). CDR1 and CDR2 from the germline V gene are SGHDT and YYEEEE. This CDR3 contains 16 residues. The V gene lost 2 bases and the J gene lost 4 bases, with 18 bases spanning the gap. The CDR3 DNA follows: TGTGCCAGCAGCTTACATACAGGTGGTATAGGCTATGGCTACACCTTC. Residues: CASSLHTGGIGYGYTF.

The gene calls are TRBV5-6 and TRBJ1-4; D is ambiguous. Trimming removed 0 bases at V and 4 bases at J, with 16 bases between. CDR3 length: 17 residues. CDR1 is SGHDT, CDR2 YYEEEE, per germline. As DNA, the CDR3 is TGTGCCAGCAGCTTGGTGGGCCAGCCGAACCTTAATGAAAAACTGTTTTTT. Translated, it gives CASSLVGQPNLNEKLFF. The variable domain in full, with the rest retrieved from reference TRBV5-6 and TRBJ1-4, is DAGVTQSPTHLIKTRGQQVTLRCSPKSGHDTVSWYQQALGQGPQFIFQYYEEEERQRGNFPDRFSGHQFPNYSSELNVNALLLGDSALYLCASSLVGQPNLNEKLFFGSGTQLSVL.

The chain carries TRBV28 and TRBJ2-7, with 7 bases that match TRBD1. The CDR3 covers 13 residues. The V segment lost 8 bases and the J segment 2 bases; nucleotides outside the gene matches: 6. CDR1 and CDR2 (germline): MDHEN, SYDVKM. In DNA, the CDR3 is TGTGCCAGCTACGACAGGGTACCCTACGAGCAGTACTTC. The encoded protein is CASYDRVPYEQYF.

The rearrangement links TRBV7-9 to TRBJ2-3; 8 bases are a match to TRBD1. Trimming at V came to 5 bases and at J to 6 bases, leaving 16 bases not matched to a gene. Germline V gene lookup returns CDR1 SEHNR and CDR2 FQNEAQ (reference sequence). The CDR3 spans 17 residues. The CDR3 loop is CASSPRLGQGSIDTQYF. The DNA of the CDR3 is TGTGCCAGCAGCCCCCGCCTAGGACAGGGTAGTATTGATACGCAGTATTTT.

CDR3 coding DNA: TGTGCCAGCAGCTTAGTTGCGGGAGAAGGCGAGCAGTACTTC. Translated: CASSLVAGEGEQYF. The V gene is TRBV11-2, the J gene TRBJ2-7, with TRBD2 identical over 7 bases. The CDR3 is made up of 14 amino acids. V shed 1 base and J 6 bases; nucleotides not matched to a gene: 6. CDR1 is SGHAT, CDR2 FQNNGV, per germline.

V usage is TRBV6-1 and J usage is TRBJ1-5; no firm D call. In germline, CDR1 is MNHNS, CDR2 SASEGT. V lost 3 bases and J 7 bases, leaving 13 bases between the germline ends. This CDR3 comprises 14 residues. The CDR3 is CASSENRKGQPQHF. The DNA for the CDR3 is TGTGCCAGCAGTGAGAACAGAAAAGGACAGCCCCAGCATTTT.

The rearrangement links TRBV7-8 to TRBJ2-1, with TRBD1 matching 9 bases. CDR1 and CDR2 (germline): SGHVS, FQNEAQ. This CDR3 contains 15 residues. Trimming cost V 4 bases and J 6 bases; bases outside gene matches: 7. The CDR3 DNA is TGTGCCAGCAGCTCCCGGGACAGGGTGCGCAATGAGCAGTTCTTC. Protein sequence: CASSSRDRVRNEQFF.

The rearrangement uses TRBV28 and TRBJ2-7, with TRBD2 matching 9 bases. The V gene's germline CDR1 is MDHEN and CDR2 SYDVKM. The CDR3 extends over 14 amino acids. V lost 6 bases to trimming and J lost 1 base; unmatched junction nucleotides: 4. Written as DNA, the CDR3 is TGTGCCAGCAGACCCGGACTAGCGTCCTACGAGCAGTACTTC. Residues: CASRPGLASYEQYF.

The chain joins TRBV25-1 to TRBJ2-5; weak D call: TRBD1 (5 bases). Germline-derived CDR1 and CDR2 are MGHDK and SYGVNS. V shed 6 bases and J shed 1 base, with 18 bases lying between them. The length of the CDR3 is 16 residues. The CDR3 protein is CASSHGTPRGQETQYF. Written as DNA, the CDR3 is TGTGCCAGCAGCCATGGCACCCCAAGGGGCCAAGAGACCCAGTACTTC.

As DNA, the CDR3 is TGTGCCAGCAGCGTAGCTCTAGCGGAAGATACGCAGTATTTT. Its translation: CASSVALAEDTQYF. This rearrangement joins TRBV9 to TRBJ2-3; TRBD2 matches at 7 bases. The CDR3 spans 14 residues. V was pared by 0 bases and J by 5 bases, with 3 bases of the junction left unmatched. CDR1 and CDR2 from the germline V gene are SGDLS and YYNGEE. Filled out from reference TRBV9 and TRBJ2-3, the complete variable domain reads DSGVTQTPKHLITATGQRVTLRCSPRSGDLSVYWYQQSLDQGLQFLIQYYNGEERAKGNILERFSAQQFPDLHSELNLSSLELGDSALYFCASSVALAEDTQYFGPGTRLTVL.

The chain recombines TRBV19 with TRBJ2-1; D possibly corresponds to TRBD2 (6 bases). The V gene lost 6 bases and the J gene lost 5 bases, with 17 bases spanning the gap. This CDR3 is 15 amino acids long. Per the germline V gene, CDR1 is LNHDA and CDR2 is SQIVND (reference sequence). The chain's CDR3 is CASRKTSMGDNEQFF. CDR3 coding DNA: TGTGCCAGTAGGAAGACTAGTATGGGCGACAATGAGCAGTTCTTC.

The chain joins TRBV10-3 to TRBJ2-1, with TRBD1 identical over 9 bases. Germline lookup yields CDR1 ENHRY and CDR2 SYGVKD. The CDR3 sequence is 14 residues long. V gave up 10 bases and J gave up 7 bases; unmatched junction bases: 11. CDR3 coding DNA: TGTGCCACCAAGGACAGGGGCCTAGGAAATGAGCAGTTCTTC. Translated, it gives CATKDRGLGNEQFF.